A single sample gave rise to the 5 T cell receptor beta chains below, sequenced in a study of monozygotic twins with inflammatory bowel disease. TCRdb derives one entry per CDR3 protein from the 5' RACE reads, leaving out DNA. There are 200,000 to 250,000 distinct CDR3 sequences in the sample, with around 1.5% held by the top ten. The sample taken for sequencing was blood. The receptors originated from a human donor with ulcerative colitis or Crohn's disease, or a healthy co-twin of an affected twin (not recorded which).

The J gene is TRBJ1-2, the V gene TRBV5-6. This CDR3 contains 13 residues. Germline assignment: CDR1 SGHDT and CDR2 YYEEEE. This CDR3 reads CASSERRRDGYTF.

The chain combines TRBV7-2 with TRBJ1-5. The CDR3 extends over 15 amino acids. Germline-derived CDR1 and CDR2 are SGHTA and FQGNSA. This CDR3 is CASSLDSYSNQPQHF.

The genes are TRBV7-2 and TRBJ2-4; TCRdb outputs TRBD1, but without DNA this stays unchecked. Germline CDR1 SGHTA, CDR2 FQGNSA. There are 15 residues in the CDR3. The CDR3 loop reads CASSLGPAPENIQYF.

This rearrangement joins TRBV4-1 to TRBJ2-1; lacking DNA, the TRBD1 call made by TCRdb goes unchecked. Germline V gene sequence: CDR1 MGHRA, CDR2 YSYEKL. This CDR3 spans 14 amino acids. This CDR3 is CASSLRRGGDEQFF.

CDR3 protein: CSATPVLAQETQYF. This rearrangement joins TRBV20-1 to TRBJ2-5; without DNA, the TCRdb call of TRBD1 cannot be checked. The CDR3 runs to 14 residues. In germline, CDR1 is DFQATT, CDR2 SNEGSKA (reference sequence).